This entry is about one T cell receptor (beta chain). Random hexamers were used to reverse transcribe the RNA input (roughly 0.5 to 1 ug). An immunoSEQ multiplex PCR generated amplified TCR beta CDR3 products spanning 54 Vbeta and 13 Jbeta. TCRdb re-analysed the immunoSEQ multiplex PCR reads in MiXCR, keeping a single row per CDR3 protein. The sample includes 150,000 to 160,000 distinct CDR3 sequences, approximately 94% of them seen just once. This entry comes from a study of CD8 T cells in Susac syndrome. The CDR3 is 13 residues long. Looked up from germline, CDR1 is MNHEY and CDR2 is SMNVEV (reference sequence). Trimming pared 4 bases from V and 6 bases from J, leaving 10 bases between. Stable or active relapsing-remitting multiple sclerosis, untreated and meeting revised McDonald criteria, defined the controls.

The sequenced material came from CD8+ T cells from PBMCs. The sequence came from a human donor with multiple sclerosis. The chain links TRBV27 to TRBJ1-5; D remains unclear. CDR3 nucleotides: TGTGCCAGCAGTTCAGAATTGTTTCAGCCCCAGCATTTT. Translation gives CASSSELFQPQHF.